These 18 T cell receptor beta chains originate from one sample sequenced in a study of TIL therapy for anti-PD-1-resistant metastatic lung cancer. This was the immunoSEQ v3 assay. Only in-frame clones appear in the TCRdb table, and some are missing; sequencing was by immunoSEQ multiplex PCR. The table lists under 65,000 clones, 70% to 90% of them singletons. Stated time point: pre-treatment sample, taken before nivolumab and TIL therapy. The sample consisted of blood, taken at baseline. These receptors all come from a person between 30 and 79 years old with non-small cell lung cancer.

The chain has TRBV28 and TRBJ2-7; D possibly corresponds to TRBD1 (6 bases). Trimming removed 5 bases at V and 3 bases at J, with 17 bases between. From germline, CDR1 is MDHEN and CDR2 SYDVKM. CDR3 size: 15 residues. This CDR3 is CASSRPGTLGYEQYF. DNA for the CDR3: TGTGCCAGCAGTCGCCCCGGGACACTTGGCTACGAGCAGTACTTC.

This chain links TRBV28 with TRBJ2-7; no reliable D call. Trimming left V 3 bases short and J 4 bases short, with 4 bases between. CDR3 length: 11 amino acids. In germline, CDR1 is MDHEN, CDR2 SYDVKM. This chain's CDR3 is CASSFGYEQYF. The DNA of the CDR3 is TGTGCCAGCAGTTTCGGGTACGAGCAGTACTTC.

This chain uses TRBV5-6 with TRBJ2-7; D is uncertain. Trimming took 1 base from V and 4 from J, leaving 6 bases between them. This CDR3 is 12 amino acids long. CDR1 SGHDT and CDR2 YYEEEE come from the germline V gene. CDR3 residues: CASSLMTYEQYF. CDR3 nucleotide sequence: TGTGCCAGCAGCTTGATGACTTACGAGCAGTACTTC.

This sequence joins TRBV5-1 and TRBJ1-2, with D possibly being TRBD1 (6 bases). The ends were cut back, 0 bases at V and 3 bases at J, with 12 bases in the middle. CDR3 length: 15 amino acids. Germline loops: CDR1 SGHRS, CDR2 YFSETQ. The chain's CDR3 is CASSLGGAVDYGYTF. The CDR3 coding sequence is TGCGCCAGCAGCTTGGGGGGGGCGGTCGACTATGGCTACACCTTC.

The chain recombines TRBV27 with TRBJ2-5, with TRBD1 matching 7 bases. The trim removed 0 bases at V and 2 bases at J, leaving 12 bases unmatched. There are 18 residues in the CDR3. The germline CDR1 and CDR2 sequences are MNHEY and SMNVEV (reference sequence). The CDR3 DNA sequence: TGTGCCAGCAGTTTATCCCCCCTCGACAGGGCTGGGCAAGAGACCCAGTACTTC. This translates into CASSLSPLDRAGQETQYF.

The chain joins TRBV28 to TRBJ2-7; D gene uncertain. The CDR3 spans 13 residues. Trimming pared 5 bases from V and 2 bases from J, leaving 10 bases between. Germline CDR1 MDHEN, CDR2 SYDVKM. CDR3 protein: CASSTGPTYEQYF. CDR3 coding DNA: TGTGCCAGCAGTACCGGGCCCACCTACGAGCAGTACTTC.

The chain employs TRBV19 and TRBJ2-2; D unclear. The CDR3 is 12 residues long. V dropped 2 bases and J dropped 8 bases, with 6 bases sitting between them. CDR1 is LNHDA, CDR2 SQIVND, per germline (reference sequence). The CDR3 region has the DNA TGTGCCAGTAGTATATCTTTGGGGGAGCTGTTTTTT. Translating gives CASSISLGELFF.

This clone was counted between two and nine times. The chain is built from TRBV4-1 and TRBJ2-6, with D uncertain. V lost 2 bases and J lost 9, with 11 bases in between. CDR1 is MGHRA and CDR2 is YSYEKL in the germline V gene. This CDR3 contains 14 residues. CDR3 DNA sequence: TGCGCCAGCAGCCAACCAACCAAGAACAACGTCCTGACTTTC. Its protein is CASSQPTKNNVLTF.

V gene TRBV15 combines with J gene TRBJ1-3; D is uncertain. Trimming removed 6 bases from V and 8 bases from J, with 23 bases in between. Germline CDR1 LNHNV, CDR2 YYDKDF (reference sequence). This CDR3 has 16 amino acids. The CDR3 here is CATSPEGAARYDTIYF. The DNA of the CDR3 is TGTGCCACCAGTCCTGAGGGAGCGGCCCGGTATGACACCATATATTTT.

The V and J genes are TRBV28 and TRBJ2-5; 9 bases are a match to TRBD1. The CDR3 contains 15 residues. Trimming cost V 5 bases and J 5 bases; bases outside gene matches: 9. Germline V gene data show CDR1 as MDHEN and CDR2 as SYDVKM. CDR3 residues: CASSIPQGARETQYF. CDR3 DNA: TGTGCCAGCAGTATCCCACAGGGGGCAAGGGAGACCCAGTACTTC.

CDR3 in DNA: TGTGCCAGCAGCTTTAGCGGGGGCCGAGATACGCAGTATTTT. This translates into CASSFSGGRDTQYF. V gene TRBV7-6 combines with J gene TRBJ2-3; 9 bases map to TRBD2. The CDR3 is 14 residues long. Germline trimming cut 3 bases from V and 5 bases from J; bases unmatched to any gene: 3. CDR1 and CDR2 (germline): SGHVS, FNYEAQ.

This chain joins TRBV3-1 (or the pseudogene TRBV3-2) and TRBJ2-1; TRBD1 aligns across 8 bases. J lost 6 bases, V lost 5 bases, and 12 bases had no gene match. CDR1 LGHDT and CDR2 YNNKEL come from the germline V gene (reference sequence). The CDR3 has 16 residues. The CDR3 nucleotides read TGTGCCAGCAGCTCACAAGGGACAGGTATTGGCAATGAGCAGTTCTTC. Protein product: CASSSQGTGIGNEQFF.

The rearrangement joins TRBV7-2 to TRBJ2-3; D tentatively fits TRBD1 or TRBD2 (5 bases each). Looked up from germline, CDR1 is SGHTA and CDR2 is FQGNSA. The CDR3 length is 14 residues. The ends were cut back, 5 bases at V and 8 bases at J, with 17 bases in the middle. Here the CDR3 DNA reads TGTGCCAGCAGCCGGGGCAGGGCGGCAGGTACGCAGTATTTT. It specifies CASSRGRAAGTQYF.

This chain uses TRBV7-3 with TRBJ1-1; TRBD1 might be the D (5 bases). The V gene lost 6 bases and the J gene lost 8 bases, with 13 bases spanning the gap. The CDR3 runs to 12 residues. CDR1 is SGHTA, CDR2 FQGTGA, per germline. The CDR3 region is CASSIQGGEAFF. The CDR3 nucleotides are TGTGCCAGCAGTATTCAGGGTGGCGAAGCTTTCTTT.

The CDR3, as DNA: TGCGCCAGCAGCTTGGAACAGGGGATGAACACTGAAGCTTTCTTT. Its translation: CASSLEQGMNTEAFF. The chain recombines TRBV5-1 with TRBJ1-1; 7 bases align to TRBD1. The V gene end was trimmed by 0 bases and the J gene end by 0 bases; junction bases not matched to a gene: 2. This CDR3 has 15 residues. Germline CDR1 SGHRS, CDR2 YFSETQ.

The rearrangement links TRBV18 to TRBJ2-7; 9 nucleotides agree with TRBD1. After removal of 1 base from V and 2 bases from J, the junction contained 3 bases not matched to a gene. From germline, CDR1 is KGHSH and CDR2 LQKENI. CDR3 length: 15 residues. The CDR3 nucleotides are TGTGCCAGCTCACCACAGGGACAGGGCCCCTACGAGCAGTACTTC. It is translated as CASSPQGQGPYEQYF.

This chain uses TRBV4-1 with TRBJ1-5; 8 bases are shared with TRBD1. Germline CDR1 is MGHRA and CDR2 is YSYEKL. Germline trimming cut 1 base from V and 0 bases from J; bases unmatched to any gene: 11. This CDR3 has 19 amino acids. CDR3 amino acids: CASSQAGGYRGYSNQPQHF. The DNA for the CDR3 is TGCGCCAGCAGCCAAGCGGGGGGCTACAGGGGGTATAGCAATCAGCCCCAGCATTTT.

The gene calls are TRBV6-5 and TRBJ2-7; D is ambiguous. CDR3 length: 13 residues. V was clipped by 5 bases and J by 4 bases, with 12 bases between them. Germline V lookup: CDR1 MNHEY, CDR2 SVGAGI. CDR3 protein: CASSRPELYEQYF. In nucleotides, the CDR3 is TGTGCCAGCAGTCGTCCAGAATTATACGAGCAGTACTTC.